Here is one TCR beta chain with its context. Time point in this sample: peripheral blood 6 weeks after treatment start. The data were obtained in a study of PD-L1 blockade in urothelial cancer. Sequenced by immunoSEQ multiplex PCR; TCRdb stores in-frame clones only, minus some. The sample has tens of thousands of clones, 85% to 90% seen once. The V end lost 3 bases, the J end lost 6 bases, and 11 bases lay between the germline ends. The CDR3 has 12 amino acids. Germline V gene lookup returns CDR1 GTSNPN and CDR2 SVGIG (reference sequence). The sequencing here drew on PBMCs, taken around atezolizumab (anti-PD-L1) treatment. The chain combines TRBV30 with TRBJ2-5, with D tentatively TRBD1 (6 bases). The TCR sequence derives from a man in his sixties with urothelial cancer. The CDR3 bases are TGTGCCTGGAGGGGGGCTTCTCAGACCCAGTACTTC. Translating it yields CAWRGASQTQYF.